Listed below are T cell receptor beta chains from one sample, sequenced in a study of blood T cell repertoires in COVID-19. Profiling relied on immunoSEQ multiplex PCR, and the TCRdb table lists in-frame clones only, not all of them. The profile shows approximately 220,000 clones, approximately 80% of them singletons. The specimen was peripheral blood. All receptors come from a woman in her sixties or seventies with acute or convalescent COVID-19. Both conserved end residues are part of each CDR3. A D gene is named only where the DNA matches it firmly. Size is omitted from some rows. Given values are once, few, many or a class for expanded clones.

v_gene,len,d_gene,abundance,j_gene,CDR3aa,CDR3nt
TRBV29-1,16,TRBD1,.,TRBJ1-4,CSVYTGQHATNEKLFF,TGCAGCGTTTATACGGGACAGCATGCAACTAATGAAAAACTGTTTTTT
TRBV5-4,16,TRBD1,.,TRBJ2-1,CASSGRDRGHYNEQFF,TGTGCCAGCAGCGGCCGGGACAGGGGGCATTACAATGAGCAGTTCTTC
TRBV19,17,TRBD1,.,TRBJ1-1,CASSGDRPFLMNTEAFF,TGTGCCAGTAGTGGGGACAGGCCCTTTCTTATGAACACTGAAGCTTTCTTT
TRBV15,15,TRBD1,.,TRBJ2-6,CATTTGSSGANVLTF,TGTGCCACTACGACAGGGTCCTCTGGGGCCAACGTCCTGACTTTC
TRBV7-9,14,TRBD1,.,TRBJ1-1,CASSPGQLTTEAFF,TGTGCCAGCAGCCCGGGACAGTTGACCACTGAAGCTTTCTTT
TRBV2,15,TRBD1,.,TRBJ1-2,CASSVAGTGGNGYTF,TGTGCCAGCAGTGTTGCCGGGACAGGGGGCAATGGCTACACCTTC
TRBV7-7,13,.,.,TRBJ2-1,CASSLVRGNEQFF,TGTGCTAGCAGCCTCGTAAGGGGGAATGAGCAGTTCTTC
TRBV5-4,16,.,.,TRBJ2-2,CASTRGGGVNTGELFF,TGTGCCAGCACCCGGGGTGGGGGCGTGAACACCGGGGAGCTGTTTTTT
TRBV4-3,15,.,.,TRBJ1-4,CASSQEGGSGEKLFF,TGCGCCAGCAGCCAAGAAGGTGGCTCAGGAGAAAAACTGTTTTTT
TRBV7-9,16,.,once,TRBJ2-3,CASSAPFRETTDTQYF,TGTGCCAGCAGCGCCCCTTTCAGGGAAACGACAGATACGCAGTATTTT
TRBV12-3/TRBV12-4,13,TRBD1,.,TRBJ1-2,CASSVGTGGGYTF,TGTGCCAGCAGTGTCGGGACAGGGGGTGGCTACACCTTC
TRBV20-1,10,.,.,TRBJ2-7,CSASVYEQYF,TGCAGTGCTTCCGTCTACGAGCAGTACTTC
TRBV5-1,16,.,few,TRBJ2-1,CASSSGAVAEWNEQFF,TGCGCCAGCAGCTCTGGGGCAGTAGCGGAGTGGAATGAGCAGTTCTTC
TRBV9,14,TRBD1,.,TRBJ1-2,CASSEGTGGYGYTF,TGTGCCAGCAGCGAAGGGACAGGGGGCTATGGCTACACCTTC
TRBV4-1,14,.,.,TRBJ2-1,CASSQGVPADEQFF,TGCGCCAGCAGCCAAGGGGTACCCGCGGATGAGCAGTTCTTC
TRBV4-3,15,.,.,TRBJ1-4,CASSQASQTNEKLFF,TGCGCCAGCAGCCAAGCCTCACAGACTAATGAAAAACTGTTTTTT
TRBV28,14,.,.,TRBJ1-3,CASSFPSSGNTIYF,TGTGCCAGCAGTTTTCCGAGCTCTGGAAACACCATATATTTT
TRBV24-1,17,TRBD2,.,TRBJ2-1,CATSEASGGSSYNEQFF,TGTGCCACCAGTGAAGCTAGCGGGGGTAGCTCCTACAATGAGCAGTTCTTC
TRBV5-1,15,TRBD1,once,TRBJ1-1,CASSSMGQGNTEAFF,TGCGCCAGCAGCTCCATGGGACAGGGAAACACTGAAGCTTTCTTT
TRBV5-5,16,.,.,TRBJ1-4,CASSLRRAATNEKLFF,TGTGCCAGCAGCTTGCGCAGGGCGGCAACTAATGAAAAACTGTTTTTT
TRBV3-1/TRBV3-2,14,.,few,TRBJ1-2,CASSQDTRGNGYTF,TGTGCCAGCAGCCAAGATACGAGGGGGAATGGCTACACCTTC
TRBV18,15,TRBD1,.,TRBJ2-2,CASSPPTGGTGELFF,TGTGCCAGCTCACCACCGACAGGGGGTACCGGGGAGCTGTTTTTT
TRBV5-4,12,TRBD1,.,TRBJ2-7,CASSPGTGFPYF,TGTGCCAGCAGCCCCGGGACAGGGTTTCCGTACTTC
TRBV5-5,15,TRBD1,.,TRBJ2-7,CASTPWGQGTYEQYF,TGTGCCAGCACCCCTTGGGGACAGGGTACGTACGAGCAGTACTTC
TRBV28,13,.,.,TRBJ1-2,CASSFGGIYGYTF,TGTGCCAGCAGTTTTGGAGGGATCTATGGCTACACCTTC
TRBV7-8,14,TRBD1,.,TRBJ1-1,CASSFRTGTTEAFF,TGTGCCAGCAGCTTTCGGACAGGGACCACTGAAGCTTTCTTT
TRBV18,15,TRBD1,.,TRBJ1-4,CASSPYPGQGEKLFF,TGTGCCAGCTCACCGTATCCGGGACAGGGCGAAAAACTGTTTTTT